Listed below are T cell receptor beta chains from one sample, sequenced in a study of shared clonotypes between healthy human individuals. Method: immunoSEQ multiplex PCR; TCRdb's copy keeps in-frame clones and lacks some. The profile shows 1.5 million to 1.9 million clones, approximately 98% of them singletons. The material sequenced was naive CD4+ T cells sorted from blood. The source is a man aged 25 to 40 in good health. Each CDR3 is given with its conserved first and last residue. The D gene is left open where the match is weak. Size is omitted from some rows. Given values are once, few, many or a class for expanded clones.

NA	NA	TRBV27	TRBJ2-5	CASRPTSIPRSETQYF	TGTGCCAGCAGACCCACTTCGATACCGCGATCCGAGACCCAGTACTTC
TRBD2	NA	TRBV14	TRBJ2-3	CASTRYGTSGITQYF	TGTGCCAGCACCAGGTACGGGACTAGCGGGATAACGCAGTATTTT
NA	NA	TRBV4-3	TRBJ2-7	CASSQVASYEQYF	TGCGCCAGCAGCCAAGTCGCAAGTTACGAGCAGTACTTC
TRBD2	once	TRBV11-2	TRBJ2-7	CASMTSGYEQYF	TGTGCCAGCATGACTAGCGGCTACGAGCAGTACTTC
NA	NA	TRBV25-1	TRBJ1-1	CASSGDILNTEAFF	TGTGCCAGCAGTGGGGACATTTTGAACACTGAAGCTTTCTTT
NA	NA	TRBV5-1	TRBJ2-7	CASSPLSGGGYPYEQYF	TGCGCCAGCAGCCCGCTGTCTGGTGGGGGGTACCCCTACGAGCAGTACTTC
NA	NA	TRBV27	TRBJ2-5	CASSPYRGPETQYF	TGTGCCAGCAGTCCCTACCGGGGGCCGGAGACCCAGTACTTC
NA	NA	TRBV29-1	TRBJ1-1	CSVTGFSPKLTEAFF	TGCAGCGTAACAGGGTTTTCGCCGAAACTCACTGAAGCTTTCTTT
TRBD1	NA	TRBV9	TRBJ1-2	CASSVAQGVGGNYGYTF	TGTGCCAGCAGCGTCGCACAGGGGGTAGGAGGTAACTATGGCTACACCTTC
NA	NA	TRBV5-1	TRBJ2-7	CASSGAGTVYEQYF	TGCGCCAGCAGCGGGGCCGGGACCGTTTACGAGCAGTACTTC
TRBD2	once	TRBV7-2	TRBJ2-2	CASSLPKLAADTGELFF	TGTGCCAGCAGCTTGCCTAAACTAGCGGCGGACACCGGGGAGCTGTTTTTT
TRBD2	NA	TRBV2	TRBJ2-1	CASSSSGAYNEQFF	TGTGCCAGCAGCTCTAGCGGAGCCTACAATGAGCAGTTCTTC
TRBD1	NA	TRBV4-3	TRBJ1-2	CASSPFIDRVGYTF	TGCGCCAGCAGCCCCTTTATTGACAGGGTAGGGTACACCTTC
TRBD1	NA	TRBV7-2	TRBJ1-1	CASSLEGARTEAFF	TGTGCCAGCAGCTTAGAGGGGGCGCGAACTGAAGCTTTCTTT
TRBD1	NA	TRBV27	TRBJ1-5	CASSHGTDNQPQHF	TGTGCCAGCAGCCACGGGACAGACAATCAGCCCCAGCATTTT
NA	NA	TRBV6-1	TRBJ1-5	CASKRRNNQPQHF	TGTGCCAGCAAAAGACGGAACAATCAGCCCCAGCATTTT
NA	NA	TRBV9	TRBJ1-5	CAPEDDRLPQHF	TGTGCCCCCGAGGATGACAGGTTACCCCAGCATTTT